The 8 T cell receptor beta chains given below trace back to one sample, sequenced in a study of vaccination effects on CD4 cells after COVID-19. These receptors have no known antigen. Within the ViraFEST assay, antigen-specific CD4+ T cells underwent expansion with viral peptide pools prior to sequencing. CD4+ T cells were isolated after less than 13 days of culture. Of the BNT162b2 and mRNA-1273 vaccines, participants received two doses of one or the other. Measured with immunoSEQ multiplex PCR; TCRdb has only the in-frame clones, and not every one. This table has tens of thousands of clones, around 73% appearing once. The source material was CD4+ T cells from PBMCs cultured with HCoV-229E spike peptides, sampled after COVID-19 vaccination. These receptor sequences come from a human donor who received a COVID-19 vaccine.

The J gene is TRBJ2-3, the V gene TRBV4-1; the D gene could be TRBD1 or TRBD2 (5 bases each). The CDR3 has 14 amino acids. V lost 6 bases and J 2 bases, leaving 12 bases between the germline ends. Germline-derived CDR1 and CDR2 are MGHRA and YSYEKL. The CDR3 region has the DNA TGCGCCAGCAGGCCGGGACCGAACACAGATACGCAGTATTTT. Its protein product is CASRPGPNTDTQYF.

The chain is built from TRBV5-1 and TRBJ2-4; D may be TRBD2 (6 bases). CDR1 SGHRS and CDR2 YFSETQ come from the germline V gene. The CDR3 loop spans 14 amino acids. Trimming shortened V by 3 bases and J by 12 bases, and 19 bases separated the two germline ends. The CDR3 loop reads CASSWAGTGDPQYF. Here the CDR3 DNA reads TGCGCCAGCAGCTGGGCGGGGACTGGAGACCCTCAGTACTTC.

The genes are TRBV5-1 and TRBJ2-6; maybe TRBD2 (6 bases). Between the trimmed V and J ends, which lost 5 bases and 3 bases, there was a span of 15 bases. This CDR3 has 16 amino acids. Germline V gene data show CDR1 as SGHRS and CDR2 as YFSETQ. The CDR3 loop is CASSSLGGVGANVLTF. In DNA, the CDR3 is TGCGCCAGCAGTTCGTTGGGCGGGGTTGGGGCCAACGTCCTGACTTTC.

The chain combines TRBV14 with TRBJ2-1; 7 bases map to TRBD1. The CDR3 length is 16 residues. CDR1 is SGHDN and CDR2 is FVKESK in the germline V gene. The J segment lost 0 bases and the V segment lost 5 bases, leaving 7 bases of the junction unmatched. CDR3 protein: CASSYSGQSSYNEQFF. The CDR3 DNA sequence: TGTGCCAGCAGCTATTCGGGACAGAGCTCCTACAATGAGCAGTTCTTC.

V gene TRBV5-1 combines with J gene TRBJ2-7; 9 bases map to TRBD1. The CDR3 length is 16 residues. Trimming at V came to 2 bases and at J to 1 base, leaving 7 bases not matched to a gene. Germline V gives CDR1 SGHRS, CDR2 YFSETQ. The CDR3 DNA follows: TGCGCCAGCAGCTTACAACCGGGACAGGGATCCTACGAGCAGTACGTC. Protein: CASSLQPGQGSYEQYV.

This chain uses TRBV5-8 with TRBJ2-3; 7 bases agree with TRBD2. The CDR3 covers 17 residues. After removal of 7 bases from V and 3 bases from J, the junction contained 17 bases not matched to a gene. The germline gives CDR1 SGHTS, CDR2 YDEGEE. DNA of the CDR3: TGTGCCAGCCCAGGGACTATCCTATCGACTAAGACAGATACGCAGTATTTT. Translated, it gives CASPGTILSTKTDTQYF.

The CDR3 sequence is CASRLSPTRGADTQYF. CDR3 DNA sequence: TGCGCCAGCAGACTTTCGCCCACGAGGGGAGCAGATACGCAGTATTTT. The chain joins TRBV4-1 to TRBJ2-3; possibly TRBD1 or TRBD2 for D (5 bases each). The CDR3 sequence is 16 residues long. The V gene lost 6 bases and the J gene lost 4 bases, with 20 bases spanning the gap. CDR1 and CDR2 from the germline V gene are MGHRA and YSYEKL.

The V and J genes are TRBV19 and TRBJ1-5; 7 bases match TRBD1. CDR3 length: 16 residues. The germline V gene encodes CDR1 LNHDA and CDR2 SQIVND (reference sequence). The V gene end was trimmed by 5 bases and the J gene end by 5 bases; junction bases not matched to a gene: 12. The CDR3 nucleotides read TGTGCCAGTAGTTCCAGGGGGGCCTGGCAGGATCAGCCCCAGCATTTT. The encoded protein is CASSSRGAWQDQPQHF.